A single sample is the source of the 10 T cell receptor beta chains below, sequenced in a study of CD4 T cells in relation to SARS-CoV-2 and coronaviruses. Before the COVID-19 pandemic, during about 2010-2018, CD4+ T cells were taken from unexposed donors. CD4+ T cells were isolated from the cells after 10 days of culture. Antigens of these TCRs are unknown. Profiled with immunoSEQ multiplex PCR; TCRdb holds only in-frame clones, not every one. The table has 24,000 or so clones, around 80% seen once. Sequencing was performed on CD4+ T cells from PBMCs, cultured in vitro. These receptors came from a human donor in good health.

V and J are TRBV18 and TRBJ1-1; D call uncertain. The CDR3 covers 18 residues. The germline gives CDR1 KGHSH, CDR2 LQKENI. V lost 3 bases, J lost 4 bases, and 24 bases lay in between. DNA for the CDR3: TGTGCCAGCTCACCGAACGGTCGGCGGGAACCCATCGGCACTGAAGCTTTCTTT. Its translation is CASSPNGRREPIGTEAFF.

This clone occurred a few times. The rearrangement joins TRBV4-1 to TRBJ2-3; D is perhaps TRBD2 (6 bases). CDR3 length: 15 amino acids. Germline V gene data show CDR1 as MGHRA and CDR2 as YSYEKL. V dropped 3 bases and J dropped 5 bases, with 15 bases sitting between them. CDR3 in DNA: TGCGCCAGCAGCCACCCGGGGAGGTCGAAAGATACGCAGTATTTT. Translating it yields CASSHPGRSKDTQYF.

CDR3 nucleotides: TGCGCCAGCAGCCAAGAAAGACCGGACAGGGGGCTCGGTACGCAGTATTTT. Its protein product is CASSQERPDRGLGTQYF. This sequence joins TRBV4-3 and TRBJ2-3; 11 bases agree with TRBD1. This CDR3 contains 17 residues. The V segment lost 0 bases and the J segment 8 bases; nucleotides outside the gene matches: 10. Looked up from germline, CDR1 is LGHNA and CDR2 is YSLEER.

This rearrangement joins TRBV7-9 to TRBJ2-4; D is undetermined. V was clipped by 2 bases and J by 7 bases, with 12 bases between them. This CDR3 spans 14 amino acids. The germline V gene encodes CDR1 SEHNR and CDR2 FQNEAQ (reference sequence). The CDR3, as DNA: TGTGCCAGCAGCTTACGTTCTGGGTTCAACATTCAGTACTTC. Translating it yields CASSLRSGFNIQYF. The whole variable domain, remainder taken from reference TRBV7-9 and TRBJ2-4, is DTGVSQNPRHKITKRGQNVTFRCDPISEHNRLYWYRQTLGQGPEFLTYFQNEAQLEKSRLLSDRFSAERPKGSFSTLEIQRTEQGDSAMYLCASSLRSGFNIQYFGAGTRLSVL.

This clone has a handful of counts. This rearrangement joins TRBV6-5 to TRBJ1-4; maybe TRBD1 (5 bases). The CDR3 is 14 residues long. Deletions cut 7 bases from V and 4 bases from J, with 13 bases between. CDR1 and CDR2 (germline): MNHEY, SVGAGI. The CDR3 is CASKLGVFNEKLFF. Here the CDR3 DNA reads TGTGCCAGCAAACTGGGGGTTTTTAATGAAAAACTGTTTTTT.

Comment on this clone: At one end, the junction sequence differs from germline, possibly due to a read error. J is TRBJ2-1 and V is TRBV7-7; TRBD2 matches 8 bases. CDR3 length equals 15 residues. Germline V gene sequence: CDR1 SSHAT, CDR2 FNYEAQ (reference sequence). This CDR3 reads CASSKIGTSIDEQFF. The CDR3 nucleotides are TGTGCTAGCAGCAAAATCGGGACTAGTATCGATGAGCAGTTCTTC.

This clone has only a few counts. The chain joins TRBV11-2 to TRBJ2-2, with D possibly TRBD2 on 6 matching bases. CDR1 is SGHAT and CDR2 is FQNNGV in the germline V gene. The CDR3 is made up of 15 amino acids. Between the trimmed V and J ends, which lost 2 bases and 1 base, there was a span of 8 bases. CDR3 nucleotide sequence: TGTGCCAGCAGCTTAAGGCGGGGGAACACCGGGGAGCTGTTTTTT. It is translated as CASSLRRGNTGELFF. Together with reference TRBV11-2 and TRBJ2-2, the CDR3 gives the full variable domain: EAGVAQSPRYKIIEKRQSVAFWCNPISGHATLYWYQQILGQGPKLLIQFQNNGVVDDSQLPKDRFSAERLKGVDSTLKIQPAKLEDSAVYLCASSLRRGNTGELFFGEGSRLTVL.

This chain connects TRBV6-6 to TRBJ1-1; 8 bases align to TRBD1. J gave up 5 bases and V 6 bases, and 8 bases lay outside the gene matches. CDR3 size: 14 residues. The germline V gene has CDR1 MNHNY and CDR2 SVGAGI (reference sequence). For the CDR3, the DNA is TGTGCCAGCAGGCATGGACAGGGCCTAACTGAAGCTTTCTTT. This sequence encodes CASRHGQGLTEAFF.

This chain connects TRBV7-9 to TRBJ1-2; D not certain. V dropped 1 base and J dropped 4 bases, with 7 bases sitting between them. Germline V CDR1 and CDR2: SEHNR, FQNEAQ (reference sequence). This CDR3 has 13 residues. The CDR3, as DNA: TGTGCCAGCAGCTTAGACCTGGGCTATGGCTACACCTTC. It yields the protein CASSLDLGYGYTF.

This clone was recorded only once. The rearrangement uses TRBV19 and TRBJ1-5; unclear D gene. Deletions cut 6 bases from V and 0 bases from J, with 9 bases between. Germline V CDR1 and CDR2: LNHDA, SQIVND (reference sequence). CDR3 length equals 14 residues. In DNA, the CDR3 is TGTGCCAGTAGACTGACACCTAGCAATCAGCCCCAGCATTTT. As protein: CASRLTPSNQPQHF.